These 23 T cell receptor delta chains came from one sample sequenced in a study of intestinal T cells in coeliac disease (dated by TCRdb to 2020 to 2022). To prepare the library, multiplex PCR was applied. TCRdb lists the instrument as Illumina MiSeq. Using the Biomed-2 kit, bulk amplification of TRD repertoires was done from approximately 150 ng of biopsy DNA. For TCRdb, the public reads were processed anew by CATT, and duplicate DNA sequences were folded into one row. For this sample the table gives about 500 delta-chain clones, of which 55% to 70% were detected only once. The ten largest make up about 40% of the sample. For each case, genomic DNA was extracted from ten 5-um FFPE scrolls with the QIAamp DNA FFPE tissue kit. The sequencing input was a duodenal biopsy. Source of these receptors: a human donor with celiac disease.

Note on this clone: Since a much larger clone is just one base distant, this may be a read error. This rearrangement joins TRDV1 to TRDJ1, with 9 bases identical to TRDD3. No J segment appears in TCRdb, so it was assigned here by matching the sequence to germline. Germline loops: CDR1 TSWWSYY, CDR2 QGS. The CDR3 length is 26 residues. For the CDR3, the DNA is TGTGCTCCTGGGGAACCAACCCCAGTTTATCCTATGGGGGATAGCTGGGATACAGCGTACACCGATAAACTCATCTTT. This encodes CAPGEPTPVYPMGDSWDTAYTDKLIF.

On this clone: A far larger clone is one nucleotide away, so this likely arose from a read error. The V call is TRDV1, the J call TRDJ1, with D perhaps TRDD2 or TRDD3 (6 bases each). As TCRdb names no J gene, one was assigned here on the basis of a DNA match to germline. Germline values: CDR1 TSWWSYY, CDR2 QGS. CDR3 length: 24 amino acids. The CDR3 nucleotides are TGTGCTCCTGGGGAAGTGGGAGTAATCCTACGGGTTCCGGGGGACCTCCCTTACACCGATAAACTCATCTTT. Its translation: CAPGEVGVILRVPGDLPYTDKLIF.

About this clone itself: A far larger clone is only one base removed, so a read error is likely. The rearrangement links TRDV1 to TRDJ1; 12 bases line up with TRDD3. TCRdb leaves out the J gene; it was filled in here by matching the DNA to germline. Germline-derived CDR1 and CDR2 are TSWWSYY and QGS. V dropped 4 bases and J dropped 2; count of bases not matched to a gene: 32. The length of the CDR3 is 25 residues. CDR3 in amino acids: CALGGNRRPSYAPTGGYPKTDKLIF. In DNA, the CDR3 is TGTGCTCTTGGGGGAAACCGTCGGCCTTCCTACGCCCCAACTGGGGGATACCCGAAAACCGATAAACTCATCTTT.

Remarks on this clone: Given a far larger clone just one base away, this is likely a sequencing read error. This sample includes further DNA sequences coding for the same CDR3. This rearrangement joins TRDV2 to TRDJ1, with TRDD3 matching 9 bases. The J gene is absent in TCRdb and was assigned here via DNA matching to germline. The CDR3 extends over 16 amino acids. Per the germline V gene, CDR1 is GEAIGNYY and CDR2 is EKD. CDR3 in DNA: TGTGCCTGTGACACCGTGGGGGATAGTGACACTGATAAACTCATCTTT. Amino acid sequence: CACDTVGDSDTDKLIF.

For this clone: A read error is likely here: a far larger clone is one base away. The chain combines TRDV1 with TRDJ1; the match to TRDD3 covers 9 bases. No J segment appears in TCRdb, so it was assigned here by matching the sequence to germline. The CDR3 totals 26 residues. In germline, CDR1 is TSWWSYY, CDR2 QGS. V lost 1 base to trimming and J lost 1 base; unmatched junction nucleotides: 34. The CDR3 nucleotides are TGTGCTCTTGGGGAACCGACCCCAGTTTATCCTATGGGGGATAGCTGGGATACAGCGTGCACCGATAAACTCATCTTT. Residues: CALGEPTPVYPMGDSWDTACTDKLIF.

In the case of this clone: This likely stems from a read error, as it lies one base from a far larger clone. V and J are TRDV1 and TRDJ1, with D perhaps matching TRDD2 or TRDD3 (6 bases each). As TCRdb names no J gene, one was assigned here on the basis of a DNA match to germline. Trimming pared 2 bases from V and 0 bases from J, leaving 37 bases between. CDR3 size: 24 residues. Germline CDR1 TSWWSYY, CDR2 QGS. The CDR3 sequence: CALGEVGIILRVPGDLPYTDKLIF. The CDR3 DNA reads as TGTGCTCTTGGGGAAGTGGGAATAATCCTACGGGTTCCGGGGGACCTCCCTTACACCGATAAACTCATCTTT.

This clone turned up a few times. The chain carries TRDV1 and TRDJ1, with TRDD3 identical over 9 bases. As TCRdb names no J gene, one was assigned here on the basis of a DNA match to germline. The germline gives CDR1 TSWWSYY, CDR2 QGS. J gave up 3 bases and V 4 bases, and 27 bases lay outside the gene matches. This CDR3 has 22 amino acids. The CDR3 DNA sequence: TGTGCTCTTGGGGGACACCACGAAACTGGGGGAAAGTTGGGGGGGATCCCCGATAAACTCATCTTT. It yields the protein CALGGHHETGGKLGGIPDKLIF.

This clone is judged hyperexpanded (1% or more). The V gene is TRDV3, the J gene TRDJ1; 8 bases are a match to TRDD3. V shed 4 bases, J shed 3 bases, and the junction held 7 bases outside the gene matches. Germline V CDR1 and CDR2: TVYSNPD, GDNSRS (reference sequence). The CDR3 loop spans 13 amino acids. Written as DNA, the CDR3 is TGTGCCTCCTACTGGGGGCCACCCGATAAACTCATCTTT. It yields the protein CASYWGPPDKLIF.

A word on this clone: This probably arose from a read error, given a far larger clone one base away. The V call is TRDV2, the J call TRDJ1; D could derive from TRDD1 or TRDD3 (5 bases each). In the absence of a J gene in TCRdb, the DNA was matched to germline to assign it here. CDR3 size: 16 residues. The V gene's germline CDR1 is GEAIGNYY and CDR2 EKD. Trimming removed 0 bases at V and 0 bases at J, with 13 bases between. CDR3 in amino acids: CACDTVEDSDTDKLIF. The CDR3 DNA reads as TGTGCCTGTGACACCGTGGAGGATAGTGACACCGATAAACTCATCTTT.

A remark on this clone: A far larger clone is off by one base, so a read error is likely. Other DNA sequences in this sample translate to the same CDR3. For the CDR3, the DNA is TGTGCCTGTGACGCCGTTGCCCCTCCTACAGAAGTACTGGGGGATACGCGTCGGACTGATAAACTCATCTTT. This codes for CACDAVAPPTEVLGDTRRTDKLIF. The chain employs TRDV2 and TRDJ1; 13 nucleotides align to TRDD3. Germline matching of the DNA provided the J gene here, since TCRdb leaves it blank. Germline CDR1 GEAIGNYY, CDR2 EKD. Trimming took 3 bases from V and 5 from J; bases not matched to a gene: 32. The CDR3 sequence is 24 residues long.

As to this clone: TCRdb records a much larger clone's protein for this DNA, with a difference at residue 3 that likely arises from a read error; the protein given is the translation of the DNA. The V gene is TRDV2, the J gene TRDJ1; perhaps TRDD2 as D (5 bases). TCRdb offers no J gene call, so here the DNA was matched to germline to obtain one. The length of the CDR3 is 15 residues. In germline, CDR1 is GEAIGNYY, CDR2 EKD. The CDR3 here is CARDLLDLNTDKLIF. The CDR3 DNA follows: TGTGCCCGTGACCTTCTGGACCTCAACACCGATAAACTCATCTTT.

This rearrangement joins TRDV1 to TRDJ1; 8 bases align to TRDD3. Matching the DNA to germline supplied the J gene, which TCRdb does not give. V dropped 1 base and J dropped 2; count of bases not matched to a gene: 21. This CDR3 is 21 amino acids long. Germline V gene sequence: CDR1 TSWWSYY, CDR2 QGS. The CDR3 bases are TGTGCTCTTGGGGAACCGACTAGATTCTGGGGATACTACCCTATGACCGATAAACTCATCTTT. It translates to CALGEPTRFWGYYPMTDKLIF.

This clone rates as large. The gene calls are TRDV1 and TRDJ1; the match to TRDD3 covers 7 bases. In the absence of a J gene in TCRdb, the DNA was matched to germline to assign it here. There are 19 residues in the CDR3. The J segment lost 8 bases and the V segment lost 0 bases, leaving 21 bases of the junction unmatched. Germline CDR1 and CDR2: TSWWSYY and QGS. The CDR3, as DNA: TGTGCTCTTGGGGAACTATACCCCACCTTACTGGGGACACGGAGGAAACTCATCTTT. Protein product: CALGELYPTLLGTRRKLIF.

The count of this clone is one. A far larger clone is off by one base, so a read error is likely. Other nucleotide sequences from this sample produce the same CDR3. The chain uses TRDV1 and TRDJ2; 12 nucleotides agree with TRDD3. TCRdb does not report a J gene; here it was assigned by matching the DNA to germline references. CDR1 is TSWWSYY, CDR2 QGS, per germline. The CDR3 runs 25 residues. Germline trimming cut 0 bases from V and 3 bases from J; bases unmatched to any gene: 26. CDR3 DNA: TGTGCTCTTGGGGAACTAGCCCTTCTCCCGACCTGGGGGATACGGAGGGGTCGCATGACAGCACAACTCTTCTTT. The encoded protein is CALGELALLPTWGIRRGRMTAQLFF.

The V gene is TRDV3, the J gene TRDJ1; D remains ambiguous. TCRdb lists no J gene, so it was determined here by aligning the DNA to germline. The CDR3 extends over 11 amino acids. Trimming pared 2 bases from V and 0 bases from J, leaving 4 bases between. Germline assignment: CDR1 TVYSNPD and CDR2 GDNSRS (reference sequence). The CDR3 DNA reads as TGTGCCTTTTCGTACACCGATAAACTCATCTTT. Encoded protein: CAFSYTDKLIF.

This clone was seen a single time. The chain recombines TRDV2 with TRDJ1, with TRDD3 matching over 10 bases. In the absence of a J gene in TCRdb, the DNA was matched to germline to assign it here. Germline CDR1 GEAIGNYY, CDR2 EKD. The CDR3 has 22 amino acids. V dropped 0 bases and J dropped 2; count of bases not matched to a gene: 23. The CDR3 nucleotides read TGTGCCTGTGACACCGTACGGTACTGGGAGGGGGGGATACGCGAAAATACCGATAAACTCATCTTT. Amino acids: CACDTVRYWEGGIRENTDKLIF.

The V call is TRDV1, the J call TRDJ1, with 9 bases matching TRDD3. TCRdb gives no J gene; it was assigned here by matching the DNA to germline. The CDR3 has 21 amino acids. After removal of 4 bases from V and 5 bases from J, the junction contained 26 bases not matched to a gene. Per germline, CDR1 TSWWSYY and CDR2 QGS. CDR3 nucleotide sequence: TGTGCTCTTGGGGGCATCTTGGGCCCGAGGTCCTGGGGGATCGAGAGAGATAAACTCATCTTT. Translating it yields CALGGILGPRSWGIERDKLIF.

TRDV1 is the V gene, and the J gene was not called; the D segment call TRDD3 is taken from the table without a DNA check. Per germline, CDR1 TSWWSYY and CDR2 QGS. CDR3 length: 25 amino acids. The CDR3 DNA follows: TGTGCTCTTGGGGAACGGCCCCTAATTGGGGGATACAAAGCCGATAAACTCATCAGTATAAAAACCCTCTTCTTC. As protein: CALGERPLIGGYKADKLISIKTLFF.

This clone is categorized as large (0.1 to 1%). The sample carries other DNA sequences with the same CDR3. The chain uses TRDV1 and TRDJ1, with 10 bases that match TRDD3. TCRdb supplies no J gene; here it was assigned by aligning the nucleotide sequence to germline. There are 24 residues in the CDR3. V gave up 0 bases and J gave up 4 bases; unmatched junction bases: 29. CDR1 is TSWWSYY, CDR2 QGS, per germline. The CDR3 sequence is CALGELSGSSRGGYLGRLIDKLIF. The CDR3 DNA sequence: TGTGCTCTTGGGGAACTCTCTGGTTCGTCCCGTGGGGGATACCTAGGGCGACTCATCGATAAACTCATCTTT.

The V and J genes are TRDV2 and TRDJ1; 8 bases map to TRDD3. Because TCRdb records no J gene, it was assigned here through a match of the DNA to germline. Germline V lookup: CDR1 GEAIGNYY, CDR2 EKD. CDR3 length: 22 amino acids. The J segment lost 0 bases and the V segment lost 3 bases, leaving 26 bases of the junction unmatched. This chain's CDR3 is CACDAVAPPTEVLGVYTDKLIF. In DNA form, the CDR3 reads TGTGCCTGTGACGCCGTTGCCCCTCCTACAGAAGTACTGGGGGTTTACACCGATAAACTCATCTTT.

In this sample, this clone turned up a few times. The protein TCRdb gives is from a much larger clone and does not agree with this DNA's translation at residue 5, likely a read error; the protein shown here comes from the DNA. This chain joins TRDV2 and TRDJ1; 13 bases map to TRDD3. The J gene comes from matching the DNA to germline here; TCRdb lacks it. Unmatched junction bases numbered 8, after V lost 0 bases and J lost 2 bases. The CDR3 sequence is 18 residues long. Germline-derived CDR1 and CDR2 are GEAIGNYY and EKD. The CDR3 nucleotides read TGTGCCTGTGACACCGTACTGGGGGATACGGGGTGGACCGATAAACTCATCTTT. The encoded protein is CACDTVLGDTGWTDKLIF.

As concerns this clone: Other DNA sequences in the same sample also yield this CDR3. The chain couples TRDV1 to TRDJ1; 7 bases agree with TRDD3. Because TCRdb records no J gene, it was assigned here through a match of the DNA to germline. The CDR3 has 21 amino acids. V lost 0 bases to trimming and J lost 0 bases; unmatched junction nucleotides: 19. In germline, CDR1 is TSWWSYY, CDR2 QGS. CDR3 protein: CALGELAFPSLGVTYTDKLIF. CDR3 sequence (DNA): TGTGCTCTTGGGGAACTCGCTTTTCCCTCGCTGGGGGTTACCTACACCGATAAACTCATCTTT.

The J gene is TRDJ1, the V gene TRDV2; weak D call: TRDD3 (7 bases). The J gene, left out of TCRdb, was set here by checking the DNA against germline. Between the trimmed V and J ends, which lost 3 bases and 1 base, there was a span of 47 bases. CDR3 length equals 26 residues. The germline gives CDR1 GEAIGNYY, CDR2 EKD. CDR3 nucleotide sequence: TGTGCCTGTGACTTGGGCCTTCCCGCGAAACTGGGGTTTGTGGGGCCCTGGTGTCCGAGCACCGATAAACTCATCTTT. The encoded protein is CACDLGLPAKLGFVGPWCPSTDKLIF.